The 5 T cell receptor beta chains reported below all come from one sample, sequenced in a study of Graves' ophthalmopathy and Graves' hyperthyroidism. TCR beta CDR3 amplification used RNA transcripts. The first round was an RT-PCR with HTBI primers, and the second round was a multiplex PCR. TCRdb passed the multiplex PCR reads through MiXCR, listing each CDR3 protein once. The sample comprises hundreds of thousands of distinct CDR3 sequences, about a fifth of which are singletons, and roughly 7.4% rests with the top ten. The sequenced sample consisted of peripheral blood. Receptors originate from a woman aged 18-29 years with stable Graves' hyperthyroidism. Some clones in this sample may be carry-over from other donors' samples.

There are many counts of this clonotype. The chain joins TRBV20-1 to TRBJ1-5, with a tentative D call TRBD1 (5 bases). V was trimmed by 0 bases and J by 0 bases, leaving 15 bases between them. This CDR3 is 17 amino acids long. Per the germline V gene, CDR1 is DFQATT and CDR2 is SNEGSKA (reference sequence). CDR3 nucleotides: TGCAGTGCTAGAGATCTGGGGGGGATCTATAGCAATCAGCCCCAGCATTTT. Residues: CSARDLGGIYSNQPQHF.

This clonotype was seen at least ten times. J is TRBJ1-5 and V is TRBV29-1; D gene ambiguous. Looked up from germline, CDR1 is SQVTM and CDR2 is ANQGSEA. V lost 0 bases, J lost 0 bases, and 9 bases lay in between. CDR3 length: 15 residues. The CDR3 protein is CSVEDDHDSNQPQHF. The DNA of the CDR3 is TGCAGCGTTGAAGATGACCACGATAGCAATCAGCCCCAGCATTTT.

This clonotype has ten or more counts. CDR3: CASSYSWGDVSYEQYF. CDR3 DNA sequence: TGTGCCAGCAGTTACTCATGGGGGGATGTGTCCTACGAGCAGTACTTC. The gene calls are TRBV6-2 or TRBV6-3 and TRBJ2-7; possibly TRBD2 for D (6 bases). Germline values: CDR1 MNHEY, CDR2 SVGEGT. The CDR3 has 16 residues. V gave up 0 bases and J gave up 1 base, with 13 bases separating them.

The chain uses TRBV2 and TRBJ1-1, with D unresolved. Looked up from germline, CDR1 is SNHLY and CDR2 is FYNNEI. The germline V and J ends were trimmed by 4 bases and 1 base, with 10 bases remaining between them. The CDR3 extends over 14 amino acids. This CDR3 reads CASSARVANTEAFF. The DNA of the CDR3 is TGTGCCAGCAGTGCCCGGGTTGCGAACACTGAAGCTTTCTTT.

The chain is built from TRBV3-1 and TRBJ2-7; possible D gene TRBD2, 5 bases. Germline CDR1 reads LGHDT; CDR2 reads YNNKEL (reference sequence). V lost 0 bases and J 0 bases, leaving 9 bases between the germline ends. The CDR3 sequence is 15 residues long. The CDR3 sequence is CASSQDGGFSYEQYF. The CDR3 nucleotides read TGTGCCAGCAGCCAAGATGGCGGGTTCTCCTACGAGCAGTACTTC.